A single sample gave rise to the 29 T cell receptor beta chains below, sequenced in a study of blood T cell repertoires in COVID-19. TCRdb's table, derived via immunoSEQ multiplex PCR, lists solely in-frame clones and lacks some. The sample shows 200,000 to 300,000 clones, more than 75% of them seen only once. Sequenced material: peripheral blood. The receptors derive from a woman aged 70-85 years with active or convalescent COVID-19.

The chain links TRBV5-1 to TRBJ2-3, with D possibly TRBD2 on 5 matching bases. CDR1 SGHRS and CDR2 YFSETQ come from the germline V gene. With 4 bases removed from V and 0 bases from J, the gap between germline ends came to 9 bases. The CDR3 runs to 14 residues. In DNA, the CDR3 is TGCGCCAGCAGCGTCGGAGGAAGCACAGATACGCAGTATTTT. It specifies CASSVGGSTDTQYF.

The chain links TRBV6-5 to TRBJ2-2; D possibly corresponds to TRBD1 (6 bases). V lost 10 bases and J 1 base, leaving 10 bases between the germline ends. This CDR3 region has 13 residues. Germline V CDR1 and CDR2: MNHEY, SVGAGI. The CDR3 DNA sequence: TGTGCCATCAAGGGGGTGAACACCGGGGAGCTGTTTTTT. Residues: CAIKGVNTGELFF.

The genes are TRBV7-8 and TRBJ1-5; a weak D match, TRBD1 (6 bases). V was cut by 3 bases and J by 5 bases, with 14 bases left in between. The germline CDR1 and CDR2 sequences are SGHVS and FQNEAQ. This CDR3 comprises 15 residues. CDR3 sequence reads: CASSFGGGLHQPQHF. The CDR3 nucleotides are TGTGCCAGCAGCTTTGGGGGCGGGCTCCATCAGCCCCAGCATTTT.

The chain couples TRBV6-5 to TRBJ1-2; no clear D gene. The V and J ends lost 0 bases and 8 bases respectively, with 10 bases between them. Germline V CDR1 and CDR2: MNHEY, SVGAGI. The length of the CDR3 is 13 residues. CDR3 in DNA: TGTGCCAGCAGTTACTCTCCCAGCGGGGGCTACACCTTC. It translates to CASSYSPSGGYTF.

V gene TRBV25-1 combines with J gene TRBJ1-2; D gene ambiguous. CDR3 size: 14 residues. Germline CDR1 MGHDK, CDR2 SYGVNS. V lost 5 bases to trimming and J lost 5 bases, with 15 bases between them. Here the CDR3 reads CASSTPLSTYGYTF. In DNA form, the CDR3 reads TGTGCCAGCAGTACCCCTTTAAGTACTTATGGCTACACCTTC.

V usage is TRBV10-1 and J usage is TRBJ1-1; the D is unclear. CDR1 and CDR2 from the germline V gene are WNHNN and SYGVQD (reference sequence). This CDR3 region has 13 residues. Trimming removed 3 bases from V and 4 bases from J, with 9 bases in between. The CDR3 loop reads CASSDGGLTEAFF. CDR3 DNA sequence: TGCGCCAGCAGTGATGGCGGCCTCACTGAAGCTTTCTTT.

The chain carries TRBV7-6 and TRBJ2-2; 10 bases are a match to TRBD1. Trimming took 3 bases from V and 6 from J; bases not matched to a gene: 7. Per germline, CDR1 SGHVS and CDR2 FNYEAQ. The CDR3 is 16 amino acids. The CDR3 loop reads CASSFGTGAISGELFF. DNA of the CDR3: TGTGCCAGCAGCTTTGGGACAGGGGCTATATCCGGGGAGCTGTTTTTT.

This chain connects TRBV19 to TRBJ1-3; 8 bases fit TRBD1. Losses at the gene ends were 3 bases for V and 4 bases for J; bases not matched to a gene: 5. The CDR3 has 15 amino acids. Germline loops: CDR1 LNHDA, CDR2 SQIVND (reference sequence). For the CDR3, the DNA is TGTGCCAGTAGTATCGCCGGACAGGGAGGAAACACCATATATTTT. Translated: CASSIAGQGGNTIYF.

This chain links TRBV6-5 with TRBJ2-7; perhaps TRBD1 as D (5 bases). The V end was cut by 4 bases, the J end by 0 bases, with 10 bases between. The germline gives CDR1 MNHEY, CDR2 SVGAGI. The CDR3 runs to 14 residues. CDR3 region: CASSLTVSSYEQYF. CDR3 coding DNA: TGTGCCAGCAGTTTGACAGTTAGCTCCTACGAGCAGTACTTC.

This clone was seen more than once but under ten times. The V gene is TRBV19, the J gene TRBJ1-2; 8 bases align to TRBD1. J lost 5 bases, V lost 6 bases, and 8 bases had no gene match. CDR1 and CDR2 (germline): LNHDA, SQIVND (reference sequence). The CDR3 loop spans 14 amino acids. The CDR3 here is CASSSGGRGYGYTF. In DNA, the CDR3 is TGTGCCAGTAGCTCAGGGGGCCGGGGGTATGGCTACACCTTC.

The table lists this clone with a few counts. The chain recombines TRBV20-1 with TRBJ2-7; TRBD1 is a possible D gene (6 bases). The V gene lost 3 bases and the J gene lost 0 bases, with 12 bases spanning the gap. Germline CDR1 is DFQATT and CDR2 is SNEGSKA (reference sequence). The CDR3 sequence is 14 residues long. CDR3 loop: CSASGTDSSYEQYF. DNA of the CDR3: TGCAGTGCTAGTGGTACGGACAGCTCCTACGAGCAGTACTTC.

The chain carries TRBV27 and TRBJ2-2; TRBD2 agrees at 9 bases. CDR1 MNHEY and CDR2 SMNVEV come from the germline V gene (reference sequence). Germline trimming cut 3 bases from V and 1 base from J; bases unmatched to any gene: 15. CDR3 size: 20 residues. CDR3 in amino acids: CASSFKGSRAGGRNTGELFF. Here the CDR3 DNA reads TGTGCCAGCAGTTTTAAAGGATCCCGAGCGGGGGGCAGGAACACCGGGGAGCTGTTTTTT.

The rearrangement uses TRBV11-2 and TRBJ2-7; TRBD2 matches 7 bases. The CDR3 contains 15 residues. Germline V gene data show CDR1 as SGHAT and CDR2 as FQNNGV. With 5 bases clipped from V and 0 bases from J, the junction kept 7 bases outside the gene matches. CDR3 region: CASSLAGASSYEQYF. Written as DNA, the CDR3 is TGTGCCAGCAGCCTCGCGGGAGCGAGCTCCTACGAGCAGTACTTC. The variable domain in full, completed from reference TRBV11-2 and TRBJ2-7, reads EAGVAQSPRYKIIEKRQSVAFWCNPISGHATLYWYQQILGQGPKLLIQFQNNGVVDDSQLPKDRFSAERLKGVDSTLKIQPAKLEDSAVYLCASSLAGASSYEQYFGPGTRLTVT.

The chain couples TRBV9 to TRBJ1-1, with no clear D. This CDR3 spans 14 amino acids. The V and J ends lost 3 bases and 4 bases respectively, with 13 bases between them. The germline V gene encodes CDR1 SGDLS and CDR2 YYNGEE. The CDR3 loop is CASSAPGLGTEAFF. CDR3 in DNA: TGTGCCAGCAGCGCTCCTGGGCTTGGCACTGAAGCTTTCTTT.

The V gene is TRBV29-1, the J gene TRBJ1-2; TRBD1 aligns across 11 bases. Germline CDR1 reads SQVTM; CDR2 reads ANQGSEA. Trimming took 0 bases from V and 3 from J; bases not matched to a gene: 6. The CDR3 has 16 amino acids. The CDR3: CSVEEYRTGGYYGYTF. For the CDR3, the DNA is TGCAGCGTTGAAGAATACCGGACAGGGGGCTACTATGGCTACACCTTC.

The CDR3 DNA follows: TGCAGCGCTGCAGTCCGGGCGGGTGAAGCTTTCTTT. This sequence encodes CSAAVRAGEAFF. The rearrangement links TRBV29-1 to TRBJ1-1; no definite D call. Deletions cut 7 bases from V and 7 bases from J, with 16 bases between. Germline loops: CDR1 SQVTM, CDR2 ANQGSEA. The CDR3 runs to 12 residues.

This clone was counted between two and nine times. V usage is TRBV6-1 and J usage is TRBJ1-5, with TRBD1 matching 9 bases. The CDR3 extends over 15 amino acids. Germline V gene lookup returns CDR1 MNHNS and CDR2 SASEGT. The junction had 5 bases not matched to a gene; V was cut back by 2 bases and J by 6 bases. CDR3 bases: TGTGCCAGCAGTGAACTGGGGACAGGGACTCAGCCCCAGCATTTT. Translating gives CASSELGTGTQPQHF.

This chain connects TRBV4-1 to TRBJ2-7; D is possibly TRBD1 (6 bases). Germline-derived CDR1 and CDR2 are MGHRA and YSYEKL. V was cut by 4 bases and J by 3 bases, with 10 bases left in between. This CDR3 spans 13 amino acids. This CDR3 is CASSLGQFYEQYF. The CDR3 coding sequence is TGCGCCAGCAGCCTAGGACAGTTCTACGAGCAGTACTTC.

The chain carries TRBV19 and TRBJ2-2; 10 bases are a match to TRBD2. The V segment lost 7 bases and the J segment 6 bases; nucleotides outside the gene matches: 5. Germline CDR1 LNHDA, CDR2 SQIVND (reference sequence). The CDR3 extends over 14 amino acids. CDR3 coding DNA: TGTGCCAGTACTCTAGCGGGGGACGCCGGGGAGCTGTTTTTT. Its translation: CASTLAGDAGELFF.

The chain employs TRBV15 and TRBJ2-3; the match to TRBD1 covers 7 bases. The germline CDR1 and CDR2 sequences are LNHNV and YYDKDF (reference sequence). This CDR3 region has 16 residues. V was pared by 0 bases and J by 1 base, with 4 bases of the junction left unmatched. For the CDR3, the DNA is TGTGCCACCAGCAGAGATCTGAGGGGGCGCACAGATACGCAGTATTTT. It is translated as CATSRDLRGRTDTQYF. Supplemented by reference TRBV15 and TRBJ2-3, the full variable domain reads DAMVIQNPRYQVTQFGKPVTLSCSQTLNHNVMYWYQQKSSQAPKLLFHYYDKDFNNEADTPDNFQSRRPNTSFCFLDIRSPGLGDTAMYLCATSRDLRGRTDTQYFGPGTRLTVL.

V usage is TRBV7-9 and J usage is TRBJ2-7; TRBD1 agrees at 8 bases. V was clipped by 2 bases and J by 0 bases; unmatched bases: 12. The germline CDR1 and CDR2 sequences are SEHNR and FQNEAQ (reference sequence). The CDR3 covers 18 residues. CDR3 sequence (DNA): TGTGCCAGCAGCTTACCCGAGAACAGGGGGAAAAGCTCCTACGAGCAGTACTTC. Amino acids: CASSLPENRGKSSYEQYF.

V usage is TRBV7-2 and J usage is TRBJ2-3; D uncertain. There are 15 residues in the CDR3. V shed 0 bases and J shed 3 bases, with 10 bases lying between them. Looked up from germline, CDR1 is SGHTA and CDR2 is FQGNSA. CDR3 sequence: CASSLAGAETDTQYF. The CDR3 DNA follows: TGTGCCAGCAGCTTAGCGGGCGCCGAGACAGATACGCAGTATTTT.

CDR3 in amino acids: CASSLGGTFQETQYF. The CDR3 nucleotides are TGCGCCAGCAGCTTAGGCGGAACCTTTCAAGAGACCCAGTACTTC. This chain joins TRBV5-1 and TRBJ2-5, with no clear D. Germline-derived CDR1 and CDR2 are SGHRS and YFSETQ. The CDR3 length is 15 residues. V lost 2 bases and J 2 bases, leaving 13 bases between the germline ends.

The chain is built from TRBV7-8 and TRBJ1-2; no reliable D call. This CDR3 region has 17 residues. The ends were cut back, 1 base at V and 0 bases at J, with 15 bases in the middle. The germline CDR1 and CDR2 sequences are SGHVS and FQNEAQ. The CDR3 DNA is TGTGCCAGCAGCTTAGAAAGGCAGGCAGGAACTAACTATGGCTACACCTTC. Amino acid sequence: CASSLERQAGTNYGYTF.

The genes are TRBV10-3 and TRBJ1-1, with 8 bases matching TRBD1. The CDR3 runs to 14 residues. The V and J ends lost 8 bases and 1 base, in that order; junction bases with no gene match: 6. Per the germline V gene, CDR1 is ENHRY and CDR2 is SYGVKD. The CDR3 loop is CAILQGTGNTEAFF. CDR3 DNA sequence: TGTGCCATCCTCCAGGGGACAGGGAACACTGAAGCTTTCTTT.

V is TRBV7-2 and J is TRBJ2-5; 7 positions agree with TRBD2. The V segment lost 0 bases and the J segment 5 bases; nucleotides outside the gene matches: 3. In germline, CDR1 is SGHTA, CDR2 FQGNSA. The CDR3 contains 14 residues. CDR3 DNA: TGTGCCAGCAGCTTAGCGGGGGGGAGGGAGACCCAGTACTTC. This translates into CASSLAGGRETQYF.

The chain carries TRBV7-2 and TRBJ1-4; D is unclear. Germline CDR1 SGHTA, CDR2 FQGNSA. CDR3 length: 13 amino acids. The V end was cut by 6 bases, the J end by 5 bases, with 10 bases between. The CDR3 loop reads CASRDTGNEKLFF. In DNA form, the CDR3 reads TGTGCCAGCAGAGATACGGGAAATGAAAAACTGTTTTTT.

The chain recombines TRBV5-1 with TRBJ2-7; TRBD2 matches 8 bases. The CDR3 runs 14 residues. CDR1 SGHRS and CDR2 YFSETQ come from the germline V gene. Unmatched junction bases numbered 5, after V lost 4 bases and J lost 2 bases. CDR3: CASSRRGVAYEQYF. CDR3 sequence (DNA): TGCGCCAGCAGCCGGCGGGGGGTAGCCTACGAGCAGTACTTC.

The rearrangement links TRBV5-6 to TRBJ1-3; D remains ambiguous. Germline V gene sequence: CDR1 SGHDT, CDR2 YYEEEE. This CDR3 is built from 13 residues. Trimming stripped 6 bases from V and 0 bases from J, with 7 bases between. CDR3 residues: CASNGYSGNTIYF. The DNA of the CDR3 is TGTGCCAGCAACGGTTACTCTGGAAACACCATATATTTT.